The sequence of this TCR beta chain was determined in a study of regulatory T cells in long-lasting Graves disease. Study-wide results and limits: Persistent patients shared 2,500 to 3,000 public clonotypes among themselves. Newly diagnosed patients shared fewer, at about a thousand.

The authors built TCR beta libraries using iRepertoire HTBI primers and Arm-PCR of CDR3 regions. TCRdb re-called the multiplex PCR reads through MiXCR, storing one row per CDR3 protein. The table shows a few hundred thousand distinct CDR3 sequences, with about 18% occurring only once. The time point: newly diagnosed GD, antithyroid drugs for less than 3 months. Preparation of the TCR library used RNA extracted from PBMCs. Concerning this clonotype: The target antigen is unknown.

These data were also filed under a second study, of T cells in Graves' hyperthyroidism and ophthalmopathy. That paper states: Uncontrolled infection, other autoimmune disease, pregnancy or lactation led to exclusion.

The source is a woman in her thirties with Graves disease. The material sequenced was peripheral blood mononuclear cells (PBMCs), taken at new diagnosis, from a patient treated with antithyroid drugs.

The CDR3 spells CASSQPGTNEKLFF. CDR3 DNA sequence: TGTGCCAGCAGCCAGCCCGGGACTAATGAAAAACTGTTTTTT. The chain has TRBV6-1 and TRBJ1-4; no clear D. The length of the CDR3 is 14 residues. Germline V gives CDR1 MNHNS, CDR2 SASEGT. The V and J ends lost 6 bases and 2 bases respectively, with 10 bases between them.